What follows are 10 T cell receptor beta chains derived from one specimen sequenced in a study of CD8+ T cells in alopecia areata. After isolation, RNA underwent reverse transcription to generate cDNA as the sequencing template. Sequencing used immunoSEQ multiplex PCR; TCRdb keeps in-frame clones, though not all of them. The data hold about 210,000 clones, with around 57% observed a single time. Sample treatment: oral pan-JAK inhibitor, 5-10 mg twice daily. The specimen comprised CD4+ T cells sorted from blood, sampled at week 4, from a patient treated with tofacitinib. The source of these receptors is a human donor with alopecia areata.

The rearrangement uses TRBV15 and TRBJ2-7; D uncertain. V was shortened by 1 base and J by 4 bases, with 8 bases between the two germline ends. The CDR3 spans 13 residues. Germline lookup yields CDR1 LNHNV and CDR2 YYDKDF (reference sequence). The CDR3 nucleotides are TGTGCCACCAGCAGAGCGTTATTATACGAGCAGTACTTC. Protein sequence: CATSRALLYEQYF. Filled out from reference TRBV15 and TRBJ2-7, the complete variable domain reads DAMVIQNPRYQVTQFGKPVTLSCSQTLNHNVMYWYQQKSSQAPKLLFHYYDKDFNNEADTPDNFQSRRPNTSFCFLDIRSPGLGDTAMYLCATSRALLYEQYFGPGTRLTVT.

The chain is built from TRBV30 and TRBJ2-5, with D tentatively TRBD1 or TRBD2 (6 bases each). In germline, CDR1 is GTSNPN, CDR2 SVGIG (reference sequence). The CDR3 is 13 amino acids. V lost 2 bases and J 5 bases, leaving 12 bases between the germline ends. The CDR3 region has the DNA TGTGCCTGGAGTCCAGGGGCGGGGGAGACCCAGTACTTC. Protein sequence: CAWSPGAGETQYF.

The chain combines TRBV30 with TRBJ2-7; 8 bases agree with TRBD2. V was pared by 2 bases and J by 4 bases, with 1 base of the junction left unmatched. This CDR3 is 12 amino acids long. Germline V CDR1 and CDR2: GTSNPN, SVGIG (reference sequence). The CDR3 sequence: CAWSQREYEQYF. The CDR3 DNA reads as TGTGCCTGGAGTCAGCGGGAGTACGAGCAGTACTTC.

The CDR3 sequence: CASSIQGTNQPQHF. The CDR3 coding sequence is TGTGCCAGTAGTATACAGGGTACCAATCAGCCCCAGCATTTT. The chain links TRBV19 to TRBJ1-5, with D maybe TRBD1 (5 bases). CDR1 is LNHDA and CDR2 is SQIVND in the germline V gene (reference sequence). The CDR3 is 14 amino acids. V was shortened by 2 bases and J by 3 bases, with 8 bases between the two germline ends.

A remark on this clone: Other nucleotide sequences in the sample specify the same CDR3. The genes are TRBV5-1 and TRBJ2-7; D remains unclear. V shed 0 bases and J shed 1 base, with 5 bases lying between them. The CDR3 runs 13 residues. Germline CDR1 SGHRS, CDR2 YFSETQ. CDR3 amino acids: CASSLDNSYEQYF. The DNA of the CDR3 is TGCGCCAGCAGCTTGGACAATTCCTACGAGCAGTACTTC.

This clone was counted between two and nine times. This chain uses TRBV10-3 with TRBJ2-2; 7 bases match TRBD2. This CDR3 contains 13 residues. Germline CDR1 is ENHRY and CDR2 is SYGVKD. The V segment lost 10 bases and the J segment 7 bases; nucleotides outside the gene matches: 9. This CDR3 reads CATDPTSVGELFF. Here the CDR3 DNA reads TGTGCCACCGACCCAACTAGCGTCGGGGAGCTGTTTTTT.

This chain links TRBV30 with TRBJ1-4; a weak D match, TRBD1 (5 bases). The germline CDR1 and CDR2 sequences are GTSNPN and SVGIG (reference sequence). The germline V and J ends were trimmed by 1 base and 8 bases, with 11 bases remaining between them. The CDR3 is 13 amino acids. The DNA for the CDR3 is TGTGCCTGGAGTGCCGCCCGACAGGAAAAACTGTTTTTT. This translates into CAWSAARQEKLFF.

This clone has only a few counts. The V gene is TRBV29-1, the J gene TRBJ1-4; D is ambiguous. Trimming removed 4 bases at V and 5 bases at J, with 8 bases between. The germline gives CDR1 SQVTM, CDR2 ANQGSEA. The CDR3 contains 12 residues. The CDR3 sequence: CSVVVGNEKLFF. CDR3 in DNA: TGCAGCGTTGTTGTTGGGAATGAAAAACTGTTTTTT.

There are a few counts of this clone. J is TRBJ2-2 and V is TRBV7-2, with D perhaps matching TRBD1 or TRBD2 (6 bases each). The V gene's germline CDR1 is SGHTA and CDR2 FQGNSA. Trimming shortened V by 5 bases and J by 4 bases, and 17 bases separated the two germline ends. The CDR3 runs to 16 residues. CDR3 coding DNA: TGTGCCAGCAGCAGGGGGGCCGGTATCGCCACCGGGGAGCTGTTTTTT. Translation: CASSRGAGIATGELFF.

This clone was seen only a few times. V usage is TRBV19 and J usage is TRBJ1-2; 9 bases match TRBD1. The CDR3 runs 14 residues. Germline V lookup: CDR1 LNHDA, CDR2 SQIVND (reference sequence). The junction had 10 bases not matched to a gene; V was cut back by 7 bases and J by 7 bases. The DNA of the CDR3 is TGTGCCAGTACCACAGGGGGCGCGGATCCTGGCTACACCTTC. Translating gives CASTTGGADPGYTF. Based on the CDR3 plus reference TRBV19 and TRBJ1-2, the full variable domain is DGGITQSPKYLFRKEGQNVTLSCEQNLNHDAMYWYRQDPGQGLRLIYYSQIVNDFQKGDIAEGYSVSREKKESFPLTVTSAQKNPTAFYLCASTTGGADPGYTFGSGTRLTVV.